This T cell receptor (beta chain) was captured in a study of T-cell memory formation after mild COVID-19. TCRdb re-analysed the 5' RACE reads in MiXCR, keeping a single row per CDR3 protein. The data show hundreds of thousands of distinct CDR3 sequences, about an eighth seen once. This CDR3 is 14 amino acids long. J gave up 4 bases and V 4 bases, and 8 bases lay outside the gene matches. Looked up from germline, CDR1 is SGHRS and CDR2 is YFSETQ. V gene TRBV5-1 combines with J gene TRBJ2-7; TRBD2 aligns across 7 bases. This TCR derives from a man aged 18 to 29 who had mild COVID-19 (a few samples of this study predate the infection). Cell type and time point are not known. The specimen sequenced was PBMCs or a T cell subset sorted from them (not recorded which). CDR3: CASSQGTNEYEQYF. The CDR3 DNA reads TGCGCCAGCAGCCAAGGGACTAATGAGTACGAGCAGTACTTC.